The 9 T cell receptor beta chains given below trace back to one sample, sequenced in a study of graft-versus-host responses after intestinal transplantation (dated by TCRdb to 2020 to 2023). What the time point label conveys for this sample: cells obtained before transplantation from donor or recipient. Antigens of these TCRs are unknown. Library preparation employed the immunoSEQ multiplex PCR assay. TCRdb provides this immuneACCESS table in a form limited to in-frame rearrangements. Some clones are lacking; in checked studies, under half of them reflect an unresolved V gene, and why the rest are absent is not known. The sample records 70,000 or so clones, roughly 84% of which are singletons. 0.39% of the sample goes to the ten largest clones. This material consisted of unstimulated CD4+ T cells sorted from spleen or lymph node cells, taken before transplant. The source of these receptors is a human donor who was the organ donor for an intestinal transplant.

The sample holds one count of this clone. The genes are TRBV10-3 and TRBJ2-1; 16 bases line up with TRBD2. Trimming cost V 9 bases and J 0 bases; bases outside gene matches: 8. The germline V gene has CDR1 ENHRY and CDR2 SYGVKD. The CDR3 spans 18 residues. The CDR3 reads CAIAGLAGGRGSYNEQFF. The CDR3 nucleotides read TGTGCCATAGCGGGACTAGCGGGGGGGCGCGGCTCCTACAATGAGCAGTTCTTC.

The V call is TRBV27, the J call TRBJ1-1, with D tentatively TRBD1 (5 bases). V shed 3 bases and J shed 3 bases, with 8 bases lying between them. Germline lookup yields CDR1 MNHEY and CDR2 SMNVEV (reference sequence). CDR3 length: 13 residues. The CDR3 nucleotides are TGTGCCAGCAGTTTGGACACTGACACTGAAGCTTTCTTT. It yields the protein CASSLDTDTEAFF.

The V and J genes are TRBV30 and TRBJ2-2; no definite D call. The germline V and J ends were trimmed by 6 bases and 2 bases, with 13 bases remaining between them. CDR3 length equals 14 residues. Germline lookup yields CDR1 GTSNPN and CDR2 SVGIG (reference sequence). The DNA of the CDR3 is TGTGCCTGTCGCCTGGGCTACAACACCGGGGAGCTGTTTTTT. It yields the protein CACRLGYNTGELFF.

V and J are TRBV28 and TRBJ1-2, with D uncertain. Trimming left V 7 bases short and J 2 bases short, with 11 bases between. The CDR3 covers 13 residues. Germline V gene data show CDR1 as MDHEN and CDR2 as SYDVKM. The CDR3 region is CASIGRGNYGYTF. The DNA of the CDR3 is TGTGCCAGCATAGGACGAGGGAACTATGGCTACACCTTC.

CDR3 coding DNA: TGTGCCAGCAGTTACCCACCGGAGGGGAAAGCTTTCTTT. It codes for CASSYPPEGKAFF. The rearrangement links TRBV6-6 to TRBJ1-1, with a tentative D call TRBD1 (5 bases). The length of the CDR3 is 13 residues. CDR1 MNHNY and CDR2 SVGAGI come from the germline V gene (reference sequence). V was clipped by 2 bases and J by 9 bases, with 13 bases between them.

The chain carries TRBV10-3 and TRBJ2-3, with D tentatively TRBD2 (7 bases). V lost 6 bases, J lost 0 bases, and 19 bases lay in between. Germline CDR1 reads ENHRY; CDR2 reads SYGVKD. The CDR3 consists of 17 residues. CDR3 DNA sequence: TGTGCCATCAGAGGGAGCGCGGGGGCCATGAGCACAGATACGCAGTATTTT. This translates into CAIRGSAGAMSTDTQYF.

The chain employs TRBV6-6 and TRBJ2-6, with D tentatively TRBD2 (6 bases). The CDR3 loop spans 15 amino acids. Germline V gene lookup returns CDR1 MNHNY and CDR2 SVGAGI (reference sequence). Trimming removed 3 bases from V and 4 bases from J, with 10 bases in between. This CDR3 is CASSYPGDGANVLTF. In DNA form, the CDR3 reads TGTGCCAGCAGTTATCCGGGGGACGGGGCCAACGTCCTGACTTTC.

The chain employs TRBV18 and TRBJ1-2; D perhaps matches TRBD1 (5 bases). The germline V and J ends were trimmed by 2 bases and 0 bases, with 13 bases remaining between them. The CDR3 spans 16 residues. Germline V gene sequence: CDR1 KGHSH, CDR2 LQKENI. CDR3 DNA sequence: TGTGCCAGCTCACCAGGCCACGGAGGGGCTAACTATGGCTACACCTTC. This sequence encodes CASSPGHGGANYGYTF.

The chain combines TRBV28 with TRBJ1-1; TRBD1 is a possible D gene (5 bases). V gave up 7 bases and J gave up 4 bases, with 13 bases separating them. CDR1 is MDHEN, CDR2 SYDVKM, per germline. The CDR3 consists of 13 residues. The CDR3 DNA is TGTGCCAGCAAGGGTAGGGGAAGCACTGAAGCTTTCTTT. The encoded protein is CASKGRGSTEAFF.